Each of the 17 T cell receptor beta chains below was sequenced from the same sample in a study of T cell repertoires in cytomegalovirus infection. TCRdb itself ran the reads through MiXCR, one entry per CDR3 protein. Of about 260,000 distinct CDR3 sequences in the sample, roughly 13% are singletons; the top ten hold 8.8%. The sequenced sample consisted of PBMCs. These receptors were obtained from a human donor in good health (CMV status not recorded). Some clones in this sample may be carry-over from other donors' samples.

This chain joins TRBV12-5 and TRBJ1-6; perhaps TRBD1 as D (6 bases). CDR1 is LGHNT and CDR2 is FRNRAP in the germline V gene. Trimming pared 5 bases from V and 10 bases from J, leaving 12 bases between. The CDR3 has 13 amino acids. The CDR3 bases are TGTGCTAGTGGTCTGGGGGCGCGGTCACCCCTCCACTTT. It specifies CASGLGARSPLHF.

This chain uses TRBV2 with TRBJ2-3; 10 bases are shared with TRBD1. Germline V gene sequence: CDR1 SNHLY, CDR2 FYNNEI. J gave up 1 base and V 5 bases, and 9 bases lay outside the gene matches. This CDR3 is built from 17 residues. DNA of the CDR3: TGTGCCAGCAGTCCCGGGACAGGGGTCTCGCGCACAGATACGCAGTATTTT. Its translation is CASSPGTGVSRTDTQYF.

The table lists this clonotype with many counts. This chain uses TRBV6-2 or TRBV6-3 with TRBJ2-2; unclear D gene. The V and J ends lost 5 bases and 8 bases respectively, with 9 bases between them. This CDR3 is built from 12 residues. Germline values: CDR1 MNHEY, CDR2 SVGEGT. CDR3 loop: CASSTWKGELFF. The CDR3 bases are TGTGCCAGCAGTACCTGGAAGGGGGAGCTGTTTTTT.

V gene TRBV20-1 combines with J gene TRBJ1-2; weak D call: TRBD1 (6 bases). Trimming removed 6 bases at V and 7 bases at J, with 15 bases between. This CDR3 comprises 12 residues. CDR1 and CDR2 (germline): DFQATT, SNEGSKA (reference sequence). CDR3 in amino acids: CSAISGTFGYTF. DNA for the CDR3: TGCAGTGCAATCTCCGGGACATTTGGCTACACCTTC.

A few counts support this clonotype. V is TRBV7-6 and J is TRBJ2-7; 7 bases are shared with TRBD1. V was pared by 1 base and J by 5 bases, with 5 bases of the junction left unmatched. The CDR3 consists of 14 residues. Germline assignment: CDR1 SGHVS and CDR2 FNYEAQ. The CDR3 here is CASSLDTGVDEQYF. CDR3 in DNA: TGTGCCAGCAGCTTAGATACAGGGGTGGACGAGCAGTACTTC.

This clonotype showed up many times. The chain uses TRBV5-1 and TRBJ2-1; 7 bases align to TRBD2. The trim removed 1 base at V and 8 bases at J, leaving 15 bases unmatched. CDR1 is SGHRS, CDR2 YFSETQ, per germline. This CDR3 is built from 17 residues. The CDR3: CASSLIFGRESLHEQFF. DNA of the CDR3: TGCGCCAGCAGCTTGATTTTCGGGCGGGAGAGTTTACATGAGCAGTTCTTC.

The chain recombines TRBV19 with TRBJ2-1; 9 nucleotides line up with TRBD1. Germline trimming cut 4 bases from V and 2 bases from J; bases unmatched to any gene: 3. The germline CDR1 and CDR2 sequences are LNHDA and SQIVND (reference sequence). There are 15 residues in the CDR3. The chain's CDR3 is CASSRDRDAYNEQFF. CDR3 bases: TGTGCCAGTAGTAGGGACAGGGACGCCTACAATGAGCAGTTCTTC.

Regarding this clonotype: This may be a read error, as it is one base from a much larger clone. This rearrangement joins TRBV19 to TRBJ1-5, with unresolved D. From germline, CDR1 is LNHDA and CDR2 SQIVND (reference sequence). The CDR3 covers 15 residues. The CDR3 here is CARSTTPYSNQPQHF. The CDR3 DNA sequence: TGTGCCCGTAGTACGACACCTTATAGCAATCAGCCCCAGCATTTT.

In its sample, this clonotype was seen a few times. This rearrangement joins TRBV5-1 to TRBJ1-4, with TRBD1 matching 7 bases. Germline lookup yields CDR1 SGHRS and CDR2 YFSETQ. V was pared by 4 bases and J by 7 bases, with 13 bases of the junction left unmatched. The CDR3 sequence is 16 residues long. CDR3 bases: TGCGCCAGCAGCCCACCTCGAACAGGGGCAGGTGAAAAACTGTTTTTT. Its protein product is CASSPPRTGAGEKLFF.

The chain combines TRBV3-1 with TRBJ2-7; tentative D call: TRBD2 (6 bases). The V gene lost 0 bases and the J gene lost 1 base, with 13 bases spanning the gap. The germline CDR1 and CDR2 sequences are LGHDT and YNNKEL (reference sequence). The CDR3 has 16 residues. In nucleotides, the CDR3 is TGTGCCAGCAGCCAAGACTCCGGGAGCTATTCCTACGAGCAGTACTTC. Encoded protein: CASSQDSGSYSYEQYF.

This sequence joins TRBV7-2 and TRBJ2-3; no clear D gene. Germline V gene sequence: CDR1 SGHTA, CDR2 FQGNSA. The V end was cut by 1 base, the J end by 0 bases, with 8 bases between. The CDR3 runs 15 residues. This CDR3 is CASSLDDFSTDTQYF. CDR3 sequence (DNA): TGTGCCAGCAGCTTAGACGACTTCAGCACAGATACGCAGTATTTT.

This clonotype was observed many times. The chain uses TRBV7-9 and TRBJ1-1; D uncertain. The CDR3 is made up of 14 amino acids. The V gene's germline CDR1 is SEHNR and CDR2 FQNEAQ (reference sequence). Trimming cost V 7 bases and J 4 bases, with 16 bases left between them. This CDR3 reads CASNMDRGSTEAFF. The CDR3 nucleotides read TGTGCCAGCAACATGGACCGCGGTAGCACTGAAGCTTTCTTT.

This clonotype was observed many times. The chain employs TRBV7-2 and TRBJ2-2; no firm D call. Trimming stripped 2 bases from V and 2 bases from J, with 6 bases between. Germline V CDR1 and CDR2: SGHTA, FQGNSA. CDR3 length: 14 amino acids. The CDR3 sequence: CASSLWSNTGELFF. In DNA, the CDR3 is TGTGCCAGCAGCTTATGGTCAAACACCGGGGAGCTGTTTTTT.

The rearrangement joins TRBV18 to TRBJ2-6, with D uncertain. Germline values: CDR1 KGHSH, CDR2 LQKENI. The CDR3 totals 14 residues. V was trimmed by 2 bases and J by 3 bases, leaving 5 bases between them. CDR3 sequence reads: CASSPGDGANVLTF. The CDR3, as DNA: TGTGCCAGCTCACCAGGGGATGGGGCCAACGTCCTGACTTTC.

This chain joins TRBV20-1 and TRBJ1-4; D is unclear. From germline, CDR1 is DFQATT and CDR2 SNEGSKA (reference sequence). The CDR3 runs to 11 residues. The V and J ends lost 5 bases and 5 bases respectively, with 6 bases between them. In nucleotides, the CDR3 is TGCAGTGCTCTCAGGAATGAAAAACTGTTTTTT. Amino acids: CSALRNEKLFF.

This clonotype has ten or more counts. V gene TRBV7-2 combines with J gene TRBJ2-1, with D possibly TRBD2 on 5 matching bases. The V gene's germline CDR1 is SGHTA and CDR2 FQGNSA. The V end was cut by 3 bases, the J end by 4 bases, with 10 bases between. This CDR3 has 14 amino acids. This CDR3 is CASSFSGVYNEQFF. The CDR3 coding sequence is TGTGCCAGCAGCTTCAGCGGTGTTTACAATGAGCAGTTCTTC.

The V and J genes are TRBV28 and TRBJ1-5, with D possibly TRBD1 on 5 matching bases. The CDR3 has 13 amino acids. V gave up 6 bases and J gave up 9 bases, with 15 bases separating them. Germline CDR1 MDHEN, CDR2 SYDVKM. The CDR3 bases are TGTGCCAGCAGCACCGGGGCCGTCGGGCCCCAGCATTTT. This encodes CASSTGAVGPQHF.